Below, 28 T cell receptor beta chains from the same sample are listed, as sequenced in a study of tumor and adjacent non-tumor tissue in lung cancer. Three rounds of nested PCR, following a modified ARM-PCR protocol, produced the TCRbeta library. Each CDR3 protein gets one entry after TCRdb re-called the multiplex PCR reads with MiXCR. The table shows about 86,000 distinct CDR3 sequences, with more than 65% occurring only once. RNA was extracted from bulk tissue without any cell sorting. More than 3 cm separated this lung sample from the edge of the tumor. Sequencing was done on a sample of distant non-tumor lung tissue. These receptors came from a woman in her forties or fifties with non-small cell lung cancer.

As for this clonotype: At one end the junction does not follow the germline gene, possibly because of a read error. The gene calls are TRBV11-2 and TRBJ2-1; possible D gene TRBD2, 7 bases. Germline V gene lookup returns CDR1 SGHAT and CDR2 FQNNGV. The CDR3 runs to 16 residues. CDR3 coding DNA: TGTGCCAGCAGCTCACAGGCGCGAGGGGGGGTCAATCAGCAGTTCTTC. It specifies CASSSQARGGVNQQFF.

This clonotype was observed a single time. This likely comes from a read error, as the CDR3 has no conserved phenylalanine or tryptophan at its end. The rearrangement uses TRBV4-2 and TRBJ2-6; no clear D gene. Germline CDR1 LGHNA, CDR2 YNFKEQ. The CDR3 is 15 amino acids. CDR3 nucleotide sequence: TGTGTCAGCAGCCTCAGTCGCTTTGGGGCCAACGTCCTGACTGTC. This gives the protein CVSSLSRFGANVLTV.

A few counts support this clonotype. The chain recombines TRBV10-2 with TRBJ2-3; no clear D. CDR3 length: 11 residues. With 5 bases removed from V and 15 bases from J, the gap between germline ends came to 15 bases. Germline V gene sequence: CDR1 WSHSY, CDR2 SAAADI. CDR3 in DNA: TGCGCCAGCAGTAGCGCAGATACGCGCTATTTT. Its protein is CASSSADTRYF.

Remarks on this clonotype: At one of its ends the junction is not consistent with the germline gene, which may arise from a read error. The rearrangement uses TRBV11-2 and TRBJ2-2, with D perhaps TRBD2 (5 bases). The CDR3 is 13 residues long. CDR1 SGHAT and CDR2 FQNNGV come from the germline V gene. CDR3 nucleotides: TGTGCCTACAGCTTCGAGAACACCGGGGAGCGGTTTTTT. Translating gives CAYSFENTGERFF.

In regard to this clonotype: A much larger clone sits a single nucleotide away, making a read error possible. This sequence joins TRBV5-1 and TRBJ2-2; 8 nucleotides agree with TRBD1. Germline CDR1 is SGHRS and CDR2 is YFSETQ. The CDR3 is made up of 14 amino acids. The CDR3 sequence is CARSWTGYTGELFF. CDR3 DNA sequence: TGCGCCAGGAGCTGGACAGGGTACACCGGGGAGCTGTTTTTT.

The chain couples TRBV11-1 to TRBJ2-1; D is undetermined. CDR3 length: 15 amino acids. CDR1 SGHAT and CDR2 FQDESV come from the germline V gene (reference sequence). The CDR3 loop reads CDSSPTPLTDDGQFF. In DNA form, the CDR3 reads TGTGATAGCAGCCCGACTCCTTTGACGGACGATGGGCAGTTCTTC.

Concerning this clonotype: One junction end does not reproduce the germline sequence, and a read error may be involved. V and J are TRBV20-1 and TRBJ2-2; 9 bases are shared with TRBD1. Germline assignment: CDR1 DFQATT and CDR2 SNEGSKA (reference sequence). This CDR3 region has 15 residues. DNA for the CDR3: TGCAGTGCTAGCGCACAGGGGGCAAACACCGAGGAGCTGTTTTTT. It is translated as CSASAQGANTEELFF.

This clonotype was recorded a few times. This clone may be a read error of a much larger clone one base away. The rearrangement joins TRBV25-1 to TRBJ1-1, with D hard to call. Germline V gene sequence: CDR1 MGHDK, CDR2 SYGVNS. V lost 7 bases and J lost 8, with 14 bases in between. The CDR3 sequence is 12 residues long. CDR3 amino acids: CASIGSMAEAFF. CDR3 coding DNA: TGTGCCAGCATCGGGTCTATGGCAGAAGCTTTCTTT. Full variable domain (outside the CDR3, taken from reference TRBV25-1 and TRBJ1-1): EADIYQTPRYLVIGTGKKITLECSQTMGHDKMYWYQQDPGMELHLIHYSYGVNSTEKGDLSSESTVSRIRTEHFPLTLESARPSHTSQYLCASIGSMAEAFFGQGTRLTVV.

For this clonotype: The conserved final phenylalanine or tryptophan is absent from the CDR3, which likely points to a read error. The DNA is omitted, as the CDR3 cannot be located on it reliably, and the CDR3 follows TCRdb's listing. The chain employs TRBV12-3 or TRBV12-4 and TRBJ1-1; the D segment call TRBD1 is taken from the table without a DNA check. The CDR3 is made up of 14 amino acids, end residues included. CDR3: CASSPQGENTEVFS.

The gene calls are TRBV11-2 and TRBJ1-5; D ambiguous. The J call is uncertain, as TRBJ2-3 better fits the DNA end. Germline V gene sequence: CDR1 SGHAT, CDR2 FQNNGV. This CDR3 region has 16 residues. CDR3 amino acids: CASSPGAAYSSQPQYF. The CDR3 DNA reads as TGTGCCAGCAGCCCCGGAGCTGCTTATAGCAGTCAACCCCAGTATTTT.

On this clonotype itself: A read error is likely, as this CDR3 ends without the conserved phenylalanine or tryptophan. The limits of the CDR3 on the DNA are not certain, so only TCRdb's listed CDR3 is given. This chain links TRBV28 with TRBJ2-5; the table's D call, TRBD1, was not checked against the DNA. The CDR3 extends over 16 residues, inclusive of both ends. Per germline, CDR1 MDHEN and CDR2 SYDVKM. The CDR3 loop is CAGRSPDRGSWETHYL.

Comments on this clonotype: The conserved closing phenylalanine or tryptophan is absent in this CDR3, likely reflecting a read error. No DNA is shown, since the ends of the CDR3 on it are uncertain; the CDR3 is the one TCRdb lists. The V gene is TRBV12-3 or TRBV12-4, the J gene TRBJ2-4; TRBD1 was called by the table and not checked on the DNA. The CDR3 numbers 15 amino acids, ends counted. CDR3 amino acids: CASSLEAVDGAPIYL.

As to this clonotype: An end of the junction does not agree with germline; a read error may underlie this. V and J are TRBV5-4 and TRBJ2-5; 8 nucleotides agree with TRBD2. This CDR3 has 15 residues. Germline V gene data show CDR1 as SGHNT and CDR2 as YYREEE (reference sequence). The CDR3 loop reads CASSPGGASTEIQYF. CDR3 coding DNA: TGTGCCAGCAGCCCGGGGGGGGCTAGCACTGAGATCCAGTACTTC.

For this clonotype: The junction and the germline gene differ at one end; a read error may be behind it. This chain joins TRBV6-6 and TRBJ2-3, with unresolved D. The CDR3 is made up of 15 amino acids. From germline, CDR1 is MNHNY and CDR2 SVGAGI (reference sequence). CDR3 residues: CAISYSSTVGDTQYF. In DNA, the CDR3 is TGTGCCATCAGTTACTCTTCGACTGTCGGGGATACGCAGTATTTT.

Regarding this clonotype: Mismatch with germline at one junction end may stem from a read error. This chain links TRBV6-2 or TRBV6-3 with TRBJ2-3, with D possibly TRBD2 on 5 matching bases. The germline V gene encodes CDR1 MNHEY and CDR2 SVGEGT. The CDR3 has 14 residues. The CDR3 bases are TGTGCCAGCAGCTCTCCCCGCCTCGGGGATATGCAGTATTTT. Its translation: CASSSPRLGDMQYF.

The chain joins TRBV20-1 to TRBJ2-5; TRBD2 agrees at 12 bases. Germline assignment: CDR1 DFQATT and CDR2 SNEGSKA (reference sequence). The J segment lost 5 bases and the V segment lost 1 base, leaving 26 bases of the junction unmatched. This CDR3 comprises 22 residues. CDR3 sequence reads: CSARVPSRFPGLAGRPVETQYF. The CDR3 DNA is TGCAGTGCTAGAGTCCCTTCCCGGTTCCCAGGACTAGCGGGAAGGCCCGTTGAGACCCAGTACTTC.

Concerning this clonotype: Given a much more abundant clone one base away, this may be a read error. This chain links TRBV5-1 with TRBJ1-4; 7 bases agree with TRBD1. CDR1 is SGHRS and CDR2 is YFSETQ in the germline V gene. CDR3 length: 14 residues. The CDR3 nucleotides are TGCGCCAGCAGCTTTGACAGGGTGAATGAAAAACTGCTTTTT. The encoded protein is CASSFDRVNEKLLF.

With regard to this clonotype: An end of the junction does not agree with germline; a read error may underlie this. CDR3 amino acids: CSANPRDSYGHTF. CDR3 bases: TGCAGTGCTAACCCCCGGGACAGTTATGGCCACACCTTC. The chain carries TRBV20-1 and TRBJ1-2; 7 positions agree with TRBD1. The CDR3 is made up of 13 amino acids. Germline CDR1 DFQATT, CDR2 SNEGSKA (reference sequence).

On this clonotype itself: A read error is likely, as this CDR3 ends without the conserved phenylalanine or tryptophan. J is TRBJ1-3 and V is TRBV10-1; D not resolved. The length of the CDR3 is 13 residues. The germline V gene encodes CDR1 WNHNN and CDR2 SYGVQD (reference sequence). V was pared by 11 bases and J by 0 bases, with 11 bases between. In DNA form, the CDR3 reads TGCGCCGGCCCAGAGTCCTCTGGAAACACCATATATTAT. Amino acids: CAGPESSGNTIYY.

CDR3 in amino acids: CAINLAPYIEQFF. The CDR3 nucleotides are TGTGCCATCAATTTAGCCCCTTACATTGAACAGTTCTTC. The chain uses TRBV6-2 or TRBV6-3 and TRBJ2-1; D is undetermined. This CDR3 is 13 amino acids long. Germline V CDR1 and CDR2: MNHEY, SVGEGT. With 10 bases removed from V and 13 bases from J, the gap between germline ends came to 23 bases.

As for this clonotype: Just one base apart from a much larger clone, this may be a read error. The J gene is TRBJ1-4, the V gene TRBV28; unclear D gene. Germline CDR1 MDHEN, CDR2 SYDVKM. There are 14 residues in the CDR3. The DNA of the CDR3 is TGTGCCAGCAGTTTGTTTCAGCCTAATGAAAAACTGCTTTTT. Residues: CASSLFQPNEKLLF.

Notes on this clonotype: This clone may be a read error of a much larger clone one base away. V usage is TRBV7-9 and J usage is TRBJ2-5; D is unclear. The length of the CDR3 is 15 residues. Per the germline V gene, CDR1 is SEHNR and CDR2 is FQNEAQ (reference sequence). V was cut by 1 base and J by 1 base, with 10 bases left in between. CDR3 region: CASSLVSRRQETQYF. In DNA form, the CDR3 reads TGTGCCAGCAGCTTAGTTTCCCGGCGCCAAGAGACCCAGTACTTC. Variable domain in full (rest from reference TRBV7-9 and TRBJ2-5): DTGVSQNPRHKITKRGQNVTFRCDPISEHNRLYWYRQTLGQGPEFLTYFQNEAQLEKSRLLSDRFSAERPKGSFSTLEIQRTEQGDSAMYLCASSLVSRRQETQYFGPGTRLLVL.

Points on this clonotype: A much bigger clone sits one base away, suggesting this may be a read error. The rearrangement joins TRBV11-1 to TRBJ2-1; D gene unclear. The V end was cut by 2 bases, the J end by 11 bases, with 16 bases between. Germline V CDR1 and CDR2: SGHAT, FQDESV (reference sequence). The CDR3 spans 14 residues. The CDR3 is CASSLMVPRDKQFF. CDR3 in DNA: TGTGCCAGCAGCTTAATGGTGCCTAGGGATAAGCAGTTCTTC.

Notes on this clonotype: It is likely a read error, because the conserved phenylalanine at the end of the CDR3 is missing. This sequence joins TRBV11-2 and TRBJ1-1, with D perhaps matching TRBD1 (6 bases). Per germline, CDR1 SGHAT and CDR2 FQNNGV. CDR3 length: 15 residues. CDR3: CAGSIEPGANTEAFL. In nucleotides, the CDR3 is TGTGCCGGCAGCATAGAGCCGGGGGCGAACACTGAAGCTTTCTTG.

This clonotype ranks as medium-sized. This sequence joins TRBV11-1 and TRBJ2-1; TRBD2 matches at 9 bases. Losses at the gene ends were 5 bases for V and 9 bases for J; bases not matched to a gene: 14. This CDR3 contains 16 residues. Germline CDR1 SGHAT, CDR2 FQDESV (reference sequence). The CDR3 DNA sequence: TGTGCCAGCAGCCCACACGGGGCTAGCGGGATTGGTGAGCAGTTCTTC. Protein sequence: CASSPHGASGIGEQFF.

This clonotype was counted ten times or more. V usage is TRBV20-1 and J usage is TRBJ2-3; no clear D. Per the germline V gene, CDR1 is DFQATT and CDR2 is SNEGSKA (reference sequence). V lost 3 bases and J 0 bases, leaving 10 bases between the germline ends. The CDR3 is 14 amino acids. The CDR3 loop is CSARSAKSTDTQYF. For the CDR3, the DNA is TGCAGTGCTAGGTCGGCAAAAAGCACAGATACGCAGTATTTT.

The chain is built from TRBV7-8 and TRBJ2-7; 7 bases align to TRBD1. The CDR3 extends over 12 amino acids. V shed 1 base, J shed 12 bases, and the junction held 6 bases outside the gene matches. CDR1 and CDR2 (germline): SGHVS, FQNEAQ. The CDR3 region has the DNA TGTGCCAGCAGCTTAGATAGGGGGCACGTGTACTTC. It encodes CASSLDRGHVYF.

Details on this clonotype: One junction end disagrees with the germline gene, perhaps due to a read error. The V call is TRBV11-1, the J call TRBJ2-1; tentatively, D is TRBD1 or TRBD2 (5 bases each). Germline V gene sequence: CDR1 SGHAT, CDR2 FQDESV (reference sequence). This CDR3 region has 14 residues. CDR3 protein: CTSSLRGARYEQFF. The DNA of the CDR3 is TGTACCAGCAGCTTAAGAGGGGCCCGGTATGAACAGTTCTTC.